The clone carrying this TCR beta chain was seen many times. As yet, its antigen is unknown. This record belongs to a study of post-analysis software for immune sequencing data. For the study at large: Some patients lacked subtype; others had relapsing-remitting, secondary progressive or progressive-relapsing disease. General study points: Batch-mates among the samples co-clustered strongly by F measure. Relative to controls, patients had 4 or 5 TRBV segments at higher frequency, with TRBV5-6, TRBV5-1 and TRBV20-1 among these. A significant reduction in normalized Chao1 diversity was observed in multiple sclerosis patients versus controls.

Unique molecular identifiers were built into the TCR beta cDNA libraries. T cells numbering roughly 0.9 to 10 million yielded cDNA molecules that totaled about 500,000. TCRdb called the PCR reads again in MiXCR, with one record for every CDR3 protein. The table lists around 260,000 distinct CDR3 sequences, 36% of them singletons, with 4.5% to 5.5% in the top ten. Trimming shortened V by 0 bases and J by 3 bases, and 10 bases separated the two germline ends. The V gene's germline CDR1 is SGHRS and CDR2 YFSETQ. This CDR3 has 15 amino acids. V and J are TRBV5-1 and TRBJ2-1, with D maybe TRBD2 (5 bases). The receptor was isolated from a girl aged 10 to 17 with multiple sclerosis. Sequenced: blood. CDR3 bases: TGCGCCAGCAGCTTGGCTCTAGCCGACTACAATGAGCAGTTCTTC. Protein sequence: CASSLALADYNEQFF.